What follows is one T cell receptor beta chain and its context. This record comes from a study of T cell changes during pregnancy in multiple sclerosis. Using immunoSEQ multiplex PCR, the repertoire was profiled, and TCRdb retains in-frame clones only, with some absent. The table records 90,000 to 120,000 clones, around 93% of them present only once. This clonotype was sampled from a female donor with multiple sclerosis, enrolled in a pregnancy study. The sample here was peripheral blood, taken before pregnancy.

CDR3 region: CAWSTSSGNTIYF. The CDR3 nucleotides read TGTGCCTGGAGTACGAGCTCTGGAAACACCATATATTTT. This chain links TRBV30 with TRBJ1-3; D remains ambiguous. Germline lookup yields CDR1 GTSNPN and CDR2 SVGIG (reference sequence). With 2 bases removed from V and 0 bases from J, the gap between germline ends came to 5 bases. The CDR3 has 13 amino acids.